A selection of T cell receptor beta chains follows, all from one sample in a study of PD-1 blockade in classical Hodgkin lymphoma. Generated by immunoSEQ multiplex PCR, the TCRdb table keeps only in-frame clones and is missing some. The sample holds about 23,000 clones, 85% to 95% seen once. Sequencing input: CD4+ T cells from blood. The receptors were gathered from a human donor with classical Hodgkin lymphoma. The CDR3 runs from the conserved cysteine through the conserved F or W. The D gene is left open where the match is weak. For some rows the clone size is stated as once, few or many, or as a class when expanded; others skip it.

v_gene	d_gene	abundance	j_gene	CDR3nt	CDR3aa
TRBV2	.	.	TRBJ2-7	TGTGCCAGCAATCGTGCGGAAGACGAGCAGTACTTC	CASNRAEDEQYF
TRBV19	.	.	TRBJ1-3	TGTGCCAGTAGTATTTCTGGAAACACCATATATTTT	CASSISGNTIYF
TRBV14	.	.	TRBJ2-1	TGTGCCAGCAGCCAAGATCATGGTGAAGTTTACAATGAGCAGTTCTTC	CASSQDHGEVYNEQFF
TRBV2	.	.	TRBJ2-3	TGTGCCAGCAGTAAATTAGGGGATACGCAGTATTTT	CASSKLGDTQYF
TRBV5-4	TRBD2	.	TRBJ2-2	TGTGCCAGCAGCTCCGTCCCGGGACTAGCGGGAGGATGGACCGGGGAGCTGTTTTTT	CASSSVPGLAGGWTGELFF
TRBV11-2	TRBD2	.	TRBJ2-7	TGTGCCAGCAGCTTCACTAGCGGTTCCGTGATGTACGAGCAGTACTTC	CASSFTSGSVMYEQYF
TRBV30	.	.	TRBJ2-2	TGTGCCTGGAGGGTCTGGGCAGCGAACACCGGGGAGCTGTTTTTT	CAWRVWAANTGELFF
TRBV4-1	.	few	TRBJ1-5	TGCGCCAGCAGCCAAGGGCAGTCGGGCAATCAGCCCCAGCATTTT	CASSQGQSGNQPQHF
TRBV6-6	.	once	TRBJ2-1	TGTGCCAGCAGCGGGTCCTACAATGAGCAGTTCTTC	CASSGSYNEQFF
TRBV5-1	.	.	TRBJ2-7	TGCGCCAGCAGGGGGGGACAGTCTTCGTCTTTTGAGCAGTACTTC	CASRGGQSSSFEQYF
TRBV19	.	few	TRBJ2-7	TGTGCCAGTAGTATAGGTCTAGAGCAGTACTTC	CASSIGLEQYF
TRBV19	.	.	TRBJ2-7	TGTGCCAGTAAAGGTGATGCAGCCCAGCAGTACTTC	CASKGDAAQQYF
TRBV7-3	TRBD1	.	TRBJ2-7	TGTGCCAGCAGTGAGGACAGGGGGCTAGCCGAGCAGTACTTC	CASSEDRGLAEQYF
TRBV5-1	TRBD1	.	TRBJ2-2	TGCGCCAGCCGGCAGGGGGCCCAGAACACCGGGGAGCTGTTTTTT	CASRQGAQNTGELFF
TRBV19	.	.	TRBJ2-3	TGTGCCAGTAGTGTAGGCTCGACAGTGAGTACAGATACGCAGTATTTT	CASSVGSTVSTDTQYF
TRBV13	.	.	TRBJ1-1	TGTGCCAGCAGCTTTGGCGCCGAGGGGAGGGAAGCTTTCTTT	CASSFGAEGREAFF
TRBV5-5	TRBD2	.	TRBJ2-5	TGTGCCAGCAGCTTACCCCGGGGAGGGTCACAAGAGACCCAGTACTTC	CASSLPRGGSQETQYF
TRBV30	TRBD2	.	TRBJ2-1	TGTGCCTGGAGTGTGGGAGGGTTTAATGAGCAGTTCTTC	CAWSVGGFNEQFF
TRBV5-1	.	.	TRBJ1-3	TGCGCCAGCAGCTTGGTGGGGTCCTTCTCTGGAAACACCATATATTTT	CASSLVGSFSGNTIYF
TRBV2	.	once	TRBJ2-7	TGTGCCAGCAGGGTGGACTCCTACGAGCAGTACTTC	CASRVDSYEQYF
TRBV30	TRBD2	.	TRBJ2-3	TGTGCCTGGAAGACTAGCGATACGCAGTATTTT	CAWKTSDTQYF
TRBV5-4	.	.	TRBJ1-2	TGTGCCAGCAGGTCGGGGGGACCTAACTATGGCTACACCTTC	CASRSGGPNYGYTF
TRBV4-3	.	.	TRBJ2-7	TGCGCCAGCAGCCAAGACAGATACTACGAGCAGTACTTC	CASSQDRYYEQYF
TRBV28	.	.	TRBJ2-7	TGTGCCAGCACCCTACACTACGAGCAGTACTTC	CASTLHYEQYF
TRBV29-1	.	.	TRBJ1-1	TGCAGCGTTGAGGCTGGAACAGCTGAAGCTTTCTTT	CSVEAGTAEAFF
TRBV6-5	.	.	TRBJ1-6	TGTGCCAGCAGGGCGTTTACAGGGAGTAATTCACCCCTCCACTTT	CASRAFTGSNSPLHF
TRBV4-3	.	.	TRBJ1-2	TGCGCCAGCAGCCAAGACAGGTACTATGGCTACACCTTC	CASSQDRYYGYTF
TRBV10-1	.	.	TRBJ1-1	TGCGCCAGCAGGTGGGGGGAGCACCTGAACACTGAAGCTTTCTTT	CASRWGEHLNTEAFF
TRBV18	.	once	TRBJ2-7	TGTGCCAGCTCACCGAGGGGCCAGGGGATCCACGAGCAGTACTTC	CASSPRGQGIHEQYF
TRBV4-1	.	.	TRBJ1-5	TGCGCCAGCAGCCGAAATGACAGGTATAGCAATCAGCCCCAGCATTTT	CASSRNDRYSNQPQHF
TRBV4-3	.	.	TRBJ1-2	TGCGCCAGCAGCCAAGAACTAGGGCAGCTCTATGGCTACACCTTC	CASSQELGQLYGYTF
TRBV30	.	.	TRBJ2-5	TGTGCCTGGAGTGCGACCCCCGGCCGCGGGGAAGAGACCCAGTACTTC	CAWSATPGRGEETQYF
TRBV18	TRBD2	.	TRBJ2-1	TGTGCCAGCTCACCACGCATCCCTAGCGGTTCCAATGAGCAGTTCTTC	CASSPRIPSGSNEQFF
TRBV2	TRBD1	.	TRBJ1-5	TGTGCCAGCAGTGAACCGGGACAGGGTTATCAGCCCCAGCATTTT	CASSEPGQGYQPQHF
TRBV15	.	.	TRBJ2-7	TGTGCCACCAGCAGCCAAATCGGTTACGAGCAGTACTTC	CATSSQIGYEQYF
TRBV5-1	TRBD1	.	TRBJ2-2	TGCGCCAGCAGGACAGGGGACACCGGGGAGCTGTTTTTT	CASRTGDTGELFF
TRBV7-6	TRBD1	.	TRBJ2-4	TGTGCCAGCAGCTTGACAGGGGGGTACATTCAGTACTTC	CASSLTGGYIQYF
TRBV14	.	.	TRBJ2-7	TGTGCCAGCAGCCTTTTGACTACCCCCTACGAGCAGTACTTC	CASSLLTTPYEQYF
TRBV11-2	.	.	TRBJ2-7	TGTGCCAGCAGCGGACGGGGGCGTGAGCAGTACTTC	CASSGRGREQYF
TRBV14	.	.	TRBJ1-6	TGTGCCAGCAGCCAAGGGCGGGGCCCCTATAATTCACCCCTCCACTTT	CASSQGRGPYNSPLHF
TRBV5-8	TRBD2	.	TRBJ2-1	TGTGCCAGCAGCTTGAAGTCGGGGGGATCCTACAATGAGCAGTTCTTC	CASSLKSGGSYNEQFF